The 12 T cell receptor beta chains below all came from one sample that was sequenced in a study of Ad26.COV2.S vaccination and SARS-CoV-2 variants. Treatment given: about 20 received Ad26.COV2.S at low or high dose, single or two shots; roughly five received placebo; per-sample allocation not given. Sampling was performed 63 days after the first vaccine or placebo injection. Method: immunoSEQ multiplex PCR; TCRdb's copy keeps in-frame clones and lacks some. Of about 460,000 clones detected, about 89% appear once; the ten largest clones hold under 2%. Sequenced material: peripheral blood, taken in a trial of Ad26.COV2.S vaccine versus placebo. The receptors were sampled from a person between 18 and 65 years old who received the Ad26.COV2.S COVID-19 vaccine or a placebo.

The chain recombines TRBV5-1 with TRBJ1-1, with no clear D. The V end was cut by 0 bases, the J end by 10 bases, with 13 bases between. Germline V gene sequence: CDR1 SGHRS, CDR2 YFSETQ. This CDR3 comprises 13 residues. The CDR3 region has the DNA TGCGCCAGCAGCTTGGGGCCCTATTTAGGAGCTTTCTTT. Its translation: CASSLGPYLGAFF.

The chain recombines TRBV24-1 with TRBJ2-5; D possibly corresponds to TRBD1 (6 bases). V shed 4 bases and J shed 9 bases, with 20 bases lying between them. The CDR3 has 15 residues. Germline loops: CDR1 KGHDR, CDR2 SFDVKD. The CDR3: CATSESGQSFGAQYF. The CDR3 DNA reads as TGTGCCACCAGTGAAAGTGGACAGTCTTTTGGGGCCCAGTACTTC.

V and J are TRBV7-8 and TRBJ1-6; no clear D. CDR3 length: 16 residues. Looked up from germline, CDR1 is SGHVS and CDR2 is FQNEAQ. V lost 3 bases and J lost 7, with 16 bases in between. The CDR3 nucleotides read TGTGCCAGCAGCTTTAGCGCGGGCTTGAGGAATTCACCCCTCCACTTT. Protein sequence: CASSFSAGLRNSPLHF. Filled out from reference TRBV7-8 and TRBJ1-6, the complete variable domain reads GAGVSQSPRYKVAKRGQDVALRCDPISGHVSLFWYQQALGQGPEFLTYFQNEAQLDKSGLPSDRFFAERPEGSVSTLKIQRTQQEDSAVYLCASSFSAGLRNSPLHFGNGTRLTVT.

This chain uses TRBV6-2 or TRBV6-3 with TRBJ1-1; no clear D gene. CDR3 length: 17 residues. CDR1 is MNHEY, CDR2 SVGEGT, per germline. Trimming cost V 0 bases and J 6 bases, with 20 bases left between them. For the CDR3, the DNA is TGTGCCAGCAGTTACTCAGAATGGAAACCCCGCGGGCCTGAAGCTTTCTTT. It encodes CASSYSEWKPRGPEAFF.

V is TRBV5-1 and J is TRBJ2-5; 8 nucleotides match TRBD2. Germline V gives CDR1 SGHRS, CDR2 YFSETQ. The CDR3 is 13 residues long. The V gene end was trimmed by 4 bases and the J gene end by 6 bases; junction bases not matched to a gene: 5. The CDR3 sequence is CASSSGSRKTQYF. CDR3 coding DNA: TGCGCCAGCAGCAGCGGGAGTAGGAAGACCCAGTACTTC.

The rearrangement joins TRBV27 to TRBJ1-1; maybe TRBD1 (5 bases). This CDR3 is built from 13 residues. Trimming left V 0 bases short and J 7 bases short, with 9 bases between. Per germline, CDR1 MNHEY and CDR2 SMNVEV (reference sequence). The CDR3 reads CASSLSAGLEAFF. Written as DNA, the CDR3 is TGTGCCAGCAGTTTATCGGCAGGGCTTGAAGCTTTCTTT.

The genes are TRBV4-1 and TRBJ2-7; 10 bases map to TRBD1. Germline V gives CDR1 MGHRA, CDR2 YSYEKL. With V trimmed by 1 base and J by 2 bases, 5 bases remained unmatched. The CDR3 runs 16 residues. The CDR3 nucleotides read TGCGCCAGCAGCCAAGCTCCGGGGACAGGGGCCTACGAGCAGTACTTC. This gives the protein CASSQAPGTGAYEQYF.

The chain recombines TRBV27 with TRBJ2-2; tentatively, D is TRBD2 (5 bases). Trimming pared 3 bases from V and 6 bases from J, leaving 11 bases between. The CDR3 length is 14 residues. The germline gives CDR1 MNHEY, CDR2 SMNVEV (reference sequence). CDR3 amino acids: CASSFGSPAGELFF. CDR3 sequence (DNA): TGTGCCAGCAGTTTTGGGAGCCCCGCCGGGGAGCTGTTTTTT.

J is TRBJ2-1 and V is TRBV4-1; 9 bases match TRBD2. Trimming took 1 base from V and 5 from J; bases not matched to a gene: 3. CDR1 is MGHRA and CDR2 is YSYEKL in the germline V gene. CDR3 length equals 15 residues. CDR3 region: CASSQVAGGHNEQFF. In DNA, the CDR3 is TGCGCCAGCAGCCAAGTCGCGGGGGGGCACAATGAGCAGTTCTTC.

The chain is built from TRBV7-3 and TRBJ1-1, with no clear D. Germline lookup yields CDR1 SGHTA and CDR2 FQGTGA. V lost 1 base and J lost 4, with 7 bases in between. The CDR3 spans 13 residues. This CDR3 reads CASSLSLSTEAFF. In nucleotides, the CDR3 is TGTGCCAGCAGCTTAAGTTTATCCACTGAAGCTTTCTTT.

The CDR3 sequence is CASRRPGTGMYGYTF. CDR3 DNA sequence: TGTGCCAGCAGAAGACCCGGGACAGGGATGTATGGCTACACCTTC. The rearrangement joins TRBV2 to TRBJ1-2; 9 positions agree with TRBD1. Germline V CDR1 and CDR2: SNHLY, FYNNEI. This CDR3 comprises 15 residues. V was clipped by 6 bases and J by 5 bases; unmatched bases: 10. Full variable domain (outside the CDR3, taken from reference TRBV2 and TRBJ1-2): EPEVTQTPSHQVTQMGQEVILRCVPISNHLYFYWYRQILGQKVEFLVSFYNNEISEKSEIFDDQFSVERPDGSNFTLKIRSTKLEDSAMYFCASRRPGTGMYGYTFGSGTRLTVV.

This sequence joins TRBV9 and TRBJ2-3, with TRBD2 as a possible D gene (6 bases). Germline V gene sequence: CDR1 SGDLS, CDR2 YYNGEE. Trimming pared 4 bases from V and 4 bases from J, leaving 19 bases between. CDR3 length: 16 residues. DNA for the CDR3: TGTGCCAGCAGCAGACCGCGGGGCGGGACGTCAGATACGCAGTATTTT. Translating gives CASSRPRGGTSDTQYF.